The clone carrying this T cell receptor beta chain was seen a few times. Its antigen is not identified. TCRdb independently ran MiXCR on the 5' RACE reads; one entry per CDR3 protein. Of hundreds of thousands of distinct CDR3 sequences listed, roughly an eighth are singletons. The entry originates in a study of T cells after yellow fever vaccination. Whole-study findings and limits: Shared CD4/CD8 clonotypes were a small share, likely from convergent recombination. Among primary-vaccination clones, most reappeared after the booster, at 96% for CD4 and around 91% for CD8.

V lost 6 bases and J 6 bases, leaving 9 bases between the germline ends. The CDR3 is made up of 12 amino acids. CDR1 is SGHRS and CDR2 is YFSETQ in the germline V gene. V usage is TRBV5-1 and J usage is TRBJ2-2; D not resolved. The sample consisted of CD4+ T cells sorted from PBMCs, taken 15 days after the yellow fever booster vaccination. The receptor was isolated from a man aged 18 to 35 who received the YFV17D yellow fever vaccine. The CDR3 spells CASTLEAGELFF. The CDR3 nucleotides are TGCGCCAGCACTTTGGAAGCCGGGGAGCTGTTTTTT.